Following are 12 T cell receptor beta chains from one sample sequenced in a study of lung T cells in sarcoidosis with Löfgren's syndrome. MiXCR, applied by TCRdb to the reads, yields one record per CDR3 protein. There are about 9,200 distinct CDR3 sequences in the sample; just under 20% occur only once, and over 5.5% lies in the top ten. The material sequenced was CD4+ T cells from bronchoalveolar lavage. These receptors all come from a human donor with sarcoidosis (Löfgren's syndrome or another form), or a control subject (not recorded which).

Ten or more counts support this clonotype. J is TRBJ2-1 and V is TRBV11-3, with D maybe TRBD1 (6 bases). Trimming took 5 bases from V and 8 from J, leaving 16 bases between them. Germline V CDR1 and CDR2: SGHNT, YENEEA. The CDR3 has 14 residues. The CDR3 DNA reads TGTGCCAGCAGCGTTGCCAGGGGAAGGGATGAGCAGTTCTTC. Translating gives CASSVARGRDEQFF.

This clonotype is labeled medium-sized. The V call is TRBV4-3, the J call TRBJ1-1, with D unresolved. The CDR3 is made up of 15 amino acids. V was cut by 4 bases and J by 1 base, with 13 bases left in between. CDR1 and CDR2 (germline): LGHNA, YSLEER. The CDR3 reads CASSLSWTPNTEAFF. The CDR3 DNA sequence: TGCGCCAGCAGCCTCTCATGGACCCCGAACACTGAAGCTTTCTTT.

This clonotype showed up many times. CDR3 in DNA: TGTGCCAGCAGTCCTAGAGGACTCTTACATTCTGGGGCCAACGTCCTGACTTTC. Its protein product is CASSPRGLLHSGANVLTF. The V gene is TRBV6-2 or TRBV6-3, the J gene TRBJ2-6; possible D gene TRBD2, 5 bases. V lost 5 bases, J lost 1 base, and 18 bases lay in between. Per the germline V gene, CDR1 is MNHEY and CDR2 is SVGEGT. The CDR3 has 18 amino acids.

Judged by abundance, this clonotype is medium-sized. The V call is TRBV7-2, the J call TRBJ1-6; 9 nucleotides align to TRBD1. The length of the CDR3 is 16 residues. V gave up 5 bases and J gave up 8 bases; unmatched junction bases: 10. Germline CDR1 reads SGHTA; CDR2 reads FQGNSA. DNA for the CDR3: TGTGCCAGCAGCACAGGGACAGGGAGAAGACATTCACCCCTCCACTTT. This translates into CASSTGTGRRHSPLHF.

This clonotype occurred many times. This rearrangement joins TRBV29-1 to TRBJ2-5; D is possibly TRBD2 (5 bases). Trimming pared 6 bases from V and 0 bases from J, leaving 11 bases between. This CDR3 has 13 amino acids. Looked up from germline, CDR1 is SQVTM and CDR2 is ANQGSEA. This chain's CDR3 is CSVTGGNQETQYF. The CDR3 nucleotides are TGCAGCGTCACTGGAGGAAACCAAGAGACCCAGTACTTC.

At least ten counts were recorded for this clonotype. The J gene is TRBJ1-1, the V gene TRBV6-2 or TRBV6-3, with D tentatively TRBD1 (5 bases). V lost 5 bases to trimming and J lost 6 bases, with 13 bases between them. The V gene's germline CDR1 is MNHEY and CDR2 SVGEGT. The CDR3 is 13 amino acids. The chain's CDR3 is CASSKMGPPEAFF. In DNA, the CDR3 is TGTGCCAGCAGTAAAATGGGACCGCCTGAAGCTTTCTTT.

This clonotype was seen many times. The chain links TRBV15 to TRBJ2-5, with 11 bases aligning to TRBD2. CDR3 length equals 17 residues. The V and J ends lost 1 base and 1 base, in that order; junction bases with no gene match: 5. Germline V gene data show CDR1 as LNHNV and CDR2 as YYDKDF (reference sequence). CDR3 coding DNA: TGTGCCACCAGCAGAGCAGGCGGACTAGCGGGCCAAGAGACCCAGTACTTC. Its protein is CATSRAGGLAGQETQYF.

The table lists this clonotype with many counts. The chain has TRBV4-2 and TRBJ1-1, with no clear D. Germline CDR1 and CDR2: LGHNA and YNFKEQ. V lost 0 bases, J lost 5 bases, and 13 bases lay in between. CDR3 length equals 15 residues. CDR3 loop: CASSQDGRVQTEAFF. CDR3 nucleotide sequence: TGTGCCAGCAGCCAAGATGGGAGGGTACAGACTGAAGCTTTCTTT.

This clonotype was found a few times. A much larger clonotype is one base distant, so this may be a read error. The chain uses TRBV6-1 and TRBJ2-2; the D call may be TRBD1 or TRBD2 (5 bases each). Germline loops: CDR1 MNHNS, CDR2 SASEGT. The CDR3 sequence is 12 residues long. The CDR3 spells CASGAGTGEPFF. The CDR3 coding sequence is TGTGCCAGCGGGGCTGGGACCGGGGAGCCGTTTTTT.

Many counts were recorded for this clonotype. This may be a read error: a much more frequent sequence differs by one nucleotide. The V call is TRBV28, the J call TRBJ1-5; weak D call: TRBD1 (5 bases). The CDR3 runs to 19 residues. The germline V gene has CDR1 MDHEN and CDR2 SYDVKM. The CDR3 DNA is TGTGCCAGCAGTAGGGACCTAGGGGTCCCCCCTAATAGCAATCAGTCCCAGCATTTT. It translates to CASSRDLGVPPNSNQSQHF.

In its sample, this clonotype was seen many times. The chain employs TRBV7-8 and TRBJ2-1; D may be TRBD2 (7 bases). The germline CDR1 and CDR2 sequences are SGHVS and FQNEAQ. This CDR3 region has 14 residues. Trimming removed 2 bases from V and 8 bases from J, with 13 bases in between. In nucleotides, the CDR3 is TGTGCCAGCAGCTTAAGGGGGAGGGATGATGAGCAGTTCTTC. The encoded protein is CASSLRGRDDEQFF.

This clonotype appeared many times. The genes are TRBV18 and TRBJ1-1, with D tentatively TRBD1 (5 bases). CDR3 length: 15 amino acids. Germline V gives CDR1 KGHSH, CDR2 LQKENI. The V end lost 1 base, the J end lost 2 bases, and 11 bases lay between the germline ends. The CDR3 spells CASSPLDGGNTEAFF. CDR3 bases: TGTGCCAGCTCACCACTGGACGGGGGTAACACTGAAGCTTTCTTT.